Presented here are 30 T cell receptor beta chains from one specimen sequenced in a study of blood T cell repertoires in COVID-19. Only in-frame clones appear in the TCRdb table, and some are missing; sequencing was by immunoSEQ multiplex PCR. The sample records around 85,000 clones, almost 90% being singletons. The source material was peripheral blood. The receptors here all came from a woman at least 80 years old with active or convalescent COVID-19.

The genes are TRBV7-2 and TRBJ2-7, with D tentatively TRBD1 (5 bases). The CDR3 length is 15 residues. Germline CDR1 reads SGHTA; CDR2 reads FQGNSA. The V gene lost 3 bases and the J gene lost 5 bases, with 17 bases spanning the gap. CDR3 sequence: CASSLQGSPPNEQYF. The CDR3 DNA reads TGTGCCAGCAGCTTGCAGGGTTCCCCTCCAAACGAGCAGTACTTC.

This clone was detected only once. The V gene is TRBV18, the J gene TRBJ2-5; D might be TRBD2 (6 bases). Germline V CDR1 and CDR2: KGHSH, LQKENI. There are 14 residues in the CDR3. Trimming left V 4 bases short and J 5 bases short, with 14 bases between. The CDR3 DNA sequence: TGTGCCAGCTCACTCCCCGGGGCGGGGGAGACCCAGTACTTC. It is translated as CASSLPGAGETQYF.

The V call is TRBV29-1, the J call TRBJ1-1; a weak D match, TRBD1 (5 bases). With 5 bases removed from V and 1 base from J, the gap between germline ends came to 8 bases. In germline, CDR1 is SQVTM, CDR2 ANQGSEA. This CDR3 contains 12 residues. Here the CDR3 DNA reads TGCAGCGTTTTAACAGGGAACACTGAAGCTTTCTTT. This codes for CSVLTGNTEAFF.

V gene TRBV5-4 combines with J gene TRBJ2-1; 8 bases agree with TRBD1. CDR1 SGHNT and CDR2 YYREEE come from the germline V gene (reference sequence). Unmatched junction bases numbered 4, after V lost 0 bases and J lost 5 bases. CDR3 length equals 15 residues. The CDR3 DNA follows: TGTGCCAGCAGCTTGGGGCAGGGGGCCAACAATGAGCAGTTCTTC. Translating it yields CASSLGQGANNEQFF.

This clone was counted a few times. The chain uses TRBV19 and TRBJ2-1; the match to TRBD2 covers 14 bases. This CDR3 spans 15 amino acids. The J segment lost 9 bases and the V segment lost 6 bases, leaving 7 bases of the junction unmatched. The germline gives CDR1 LNHDA, CDR2 SQIVND (reference sequence). In nucleotides, the CDR3 is TGTGCCAGTAGGGGACTAGCGGGAGAAGACGGTGAGCAGTTCTTC. It specifies CASRGLAGEDGEQFF.

The chain couples TRBV6-2 or TRBV6-3 to TRBJ2-3, with TRBD2 matching 9 bases. This CDR3 comprises 18 residues. Germline values: CDR1 MNHEY, CDR2 SVGEGT. Unmatched junction bases numbered 9, after V lost 2 bases and J lost 0 bases. The DNA for the CDR3 is TGTGCCAGCAGTTACGCTAGCGGGAAGGGATTAAGCACAGATACGCAGTATTTT. Protein sequence: CASSYASGKGLSTDTQYF.

This sequence joins TRBV19 and TRBJ1-3, with TRBD1 matching over 7 bases. In germline, CDR1 is LNHDA, CDR2 SQIVND (reference sequence). The CDR3 totals 14 residues. The V gene end was trimmed by 7 bases and the J gene end by 4 bases; junction bases not matched to a gene: 7. DNA for the CDR3: TGTGCCAGTACCAGCCGGGACAGAGGAAACACCATATATTTT. Residues: CASTSRDRGNTIYF. The full variable domain, completed using reference TRBV19 and TRBJ1-3, is DGGITQSPKYLFRKEGQNVTLSCEQNLNHDAMYWYRQDPGQGLRLIYYSQIVNDFQKGDIAEGYSVSREKKESFPLTVTSAQKNPTAFYLCASTSRDRGNTIYFGEGSWLTVV.

Written as DNA, the CDR3 is TGTGCCACCAGCATCGAGACTAGCGGCTCCTACGAGCAGTACTTC. Protein sequence: CATSIETSGSYEQYF. V usage is TRBV15 and J usage is TRBJ2-7, with 9 positions matching TRBD2. The CDR3 runs 15 residues. Trimming cost V 4 bases and J 0 bases; bases outside gene matches: 4. Germline values: CDR1 LNHNV, CDR2 YYDKDF (reference sequence). Drawing the rest from reference TRBV15 and TRBJ2-7, the complete variable domain is DAMVIQNPRYQVTQFGKPVTLSCSQTLNHNVMYWYQQKSSQAPKLLFHYYDKDFNNEADTPDNFQSRRPNTSFCFLDIRSPGLGDTAMYLCATSIETSGSYEQYFGPGTRLTVT.

The CDR3 sequence: CASSLGTGGSGRIGELFF. The CDR3 DNA reads as TGTGCCAGCAGCTTGGGGACAGGGGGGAGCGGGAGGATCGGGGAGCTGTTTTTT. The chain couples TRBV5-4 to TRBJ2-2, with D perhaps TRBD1 (10 bases). The CDR3 has 18 amino acids. Looked up from germline, CDR1 is SGHNT and CDR2 is YYREEE (reference sequence). V was cut by 0 bases and J by 7 bases, with 22 bases left in between.

The V and J genes are TRBV30 and TRBJ1-5; possibly TRBD1 for D (6 bases). The CDR3 spans 16 residues. The V end was cut by 0 bases, the J end by 4 bases, with 16 bases between. The germline CDR1 and CDR2 sequences are GTSNPN and SVGIG (reference sequence). CDR3 in amino acids: CAWSVQGFNGNQPQHF. The CDR3 nucleotides are TGTGCCTGGAGTGTACAGGGCTTTAATGGGAATCAGCCCCAGCATTTT.

The CDR3, as DNA: TGTGCCAGCAGCCAAGATTTTGGACTTCAATACAATGAGCAGTTCTTC. The encoded protein is CASSQDFGLQYNEQFF. The gene calls are TRBV4-2 and TRBJ2-1; D possibly corresponds to TRBD2 (5 bases). Germline V gene data show CDR1 as LGHNA and CDR2 as YNFKEQ. V was cut by 0 bases and J by 4 bases, with 13 bases left in between. The CDR3 covers 16 residues.

The gene calls are TRBV5-4 and TRBJ2-1; 8 positions match TRBD1. V shed 4 bases, J shed 8 bases, and the junction held 5 bases outside the gene matches. The length of the CDR3 is 13 residues. The V gene's germline CDR1 is SGHNT and CDR2 YYREEE (reference sequence). CDR3 region: CASSTDRVDEQFF. CDR3 in DNA: TGTGCCAGCAGCACGGACAGGGTCGATGAGCAGTTCTTC.

The table lists this clone with a count of one. The chain is built from TRBV27 and TRBJ1-4, with D unresolved. This CDR3 is built from 16 residues. Germline CDR1 reads MNHEY; CDR2 reads SMNVEV (reference sequence). V was trimmed by 3 bases and J by 0 bases, leaving 11 bases between them. The CDR3 here is CASSFLPVATNEKLFF. The CDR3 region has the DNA TGTGCCAGCAGTTTCCTGCCAGTCGCAACTAATGAAAAACTGTTTTTT.

This chain joins TRBV6-5 and TRBJ1-2, with TRBD1 as a possible D gene (5 bases). Trimming left V 5 bases short and J 4 bases short, with 14 bases between. Germline-derived CDR1 and CDR2 are MNHEY and SVGAGI. The CDR3 length is 14 residues. CDR3 loop: CASSPYRGGYGYTF. CDR3 coding DNA: TGTGCCAGCAGTCCCTATAGGGGCGGCTATGGCTACACCTTC.

This clone was detected only once. The rearrangement uses TRBV28 and TRBJ2-1, with 7 bases matching TRBD2. Germline CDR1 MDHEN, CDR2 SYDVKM. This CDR3 contains 14 residues. V shed 7 bases and J 5 bases; nucleotides not matched to a gene: 8. CDR3 in amino acids: CASIGGTSNNEQFF. Written as DNA, the CDR3 is TGTGCCAGCATCGGGGGGACCTCGAACAATGAGCAGTTCTTC. Looking up the rest from reference TRBV28 and TRBJ2-1 gives the full variable domain: DVKVTQSSRYLVKRTGEKVFLECVQDMDHENMFWYRQDPGLGLRLIYFSYDVKMKEKGDIPEGYSVSREKKERFSLILESASTNQTSMYLCASIGGTSNNEQFFGPGTRLTVL.

V usage is TRBV5-1 and J usage is TRBJ2-3; 11 nucleotides agree with TRBD1. The junction had 3 bases not matched to a gene; V was cut back by 0 bases and J by 6 bases. CDR3 length: 15 amino acids. CDR1 and CDR2 from the germline V gene are SGHRS and YFSETQ. The CDR3 region is CASSLGTGGADTQYF. The CDR3 bases are TGCGCCAGCAGCTTGGGGACAGGGGGCGCGGATACGCAGTATTTT.

The chain has TRBV2 and TRBJ2-5; TRBD2 aligns across 7 bases. Losses at the gene ends were 4 bases for V and 4 bases for J; bases not matched to a gene: 6. The CDR3 is 14 amino acids. In germline, CDR1 is SNHLY, CDR2 FYNNEI. The CDR3 loop reads CASSAGGATETQYF. The CDR3 coding sequence is TGTGCCAGCAGTGCGGGAGGAGCGACAGAGACCCAGTACTTC. The variable domain in full, completed from reference TRBV2 and TRBJ2-5, reads EPEVTQTPSHQVTQMGQEVILRCVPISNHLYFYWYRQILGQKVEFLVSFYNNEISEKSEIFDDQFSVERPDGSNFTLKIRSTKLEDSAMYFCASSAGGATETQYFGPGTRLLVL.

The V call is TRBV28, the J call TRBJ2-1; D possibly corresponds to TRBD1 (6 bases). V was pared by 3 bases and J by 0 bases, with 12 bases between. Germline CDR1 and CDR2: MDHEN and SYDVKM. The CDR3 loop spans 16 amino acids. CDR3 nucleotides: TGTGCCAGCAGTTTGGGAACAGGGATCTCCTACAATGAGCAGTTCTTC. Translation gives CASSLGTGISYNEQFF.

This rearrangement joins TRBV6-1 to TRBJ1-1, with D uncertain. Germline V gene sequence: CDR1 MNHNS, CDR2 SASEGT. The length of the CDR3 is 14 residues. Trimming removed 0 bases from V and 7 bases from J, with 12 bases in between. Written as DNA, the CDR3 is TGTGCCAGCAGTGAAGCTAGGAGAGGACTTGAAGCTTTCTTT. Its protein is CASSEARRGLEAFF.

This clone is medium-sized by share. V usage is TRBV2 and J usage is TRBJ2-5; 11 nucleotides agree with TRBD2. Germline loops: CDR1 SNHLY, CDR2 FYNNEI. Trimming removed 3 bases from V and 2 bases from J; junction bases left unmatched: 2. This CDR3 has 15 residues. CDR3 residues: CASSERLAGQETQYF. CDR3 nucleotides: TGTGCCAGCAGTGAGAGACTAGCGGGACAAGAGACCCAGTACTTC.

The chain uses TRBV2 and TRBJ2-5; D not certain. The length of the CDR3 is 13 residues. The germline V and J ends were trimmed by 6 bases and 1 base, with 9 bases remaining between them. In germline, CDR1 is SNHLY, CDR2 FYNNEI. In nucleotides, the CDR3 is TGTGCCAGCAGCGGTGGCGGCCAAGAGACCCAGTACTTC. This gives the protein CASSGGGQETQYF.

The V gene is TRBV28, the J gene TRBJ1-3; perhaps TRBD1 as D (6 bases). This CDR3 comprises 14 residues. Per the germline V gene, CDR1 is MDHEN and CDR2 is SYDVKM. Trimming stripped 4 bases from V and 5 bases from J, with 12 bases between. DNA for the CDR3: TGTGCCAGCAGTTCACCAGGGGTTCGAAACACCATATATTTT. This codes for CASSSPGVRNTIYF. Together with reference TRBV28 and TRBJ1-3, the CDR3 gives the full variable domain: DVKVTQSSRYLVKRTGEKVFLECVQDMDHENMFWYRQDPGLGLRLIYFSYDVKMKEKGDIPEGYSVSREKKERFSLILESASTNQTSMYLCASSSPGVRNTIYFGEGSWLTVV.

The J gene is TRBJ2-7, the V gene TRBV7-8, with D tentatively TRBD2 (5 bases). The ends were cut back, 3 bases at V and 0 bases at J, with 6 bases in the middle. Per the germline V gene, CDR1 is SGHVS and CDR2 is FQNEAQ. This CDR3 is built from 13 residues. The CDR3 sequence is CASSLDSSYEQYF. The DNA of the CDR3 is TGTGCCAGCAGCTTGGACTCCTCCTACGAGCAGTACTTC.

This chain links TRBV10-1 with TRBJ2-3, with 10 bases lining up with TRBD1. The CDR3 sequence is 13 residues long. Trimming took 6 bases from V and 7 from J; bases not matched to a gene: 4. From germline, CDR1 is WNHNN and CDR2 SYGVQD (reference sequence). The CDR3 is CASSRDRGNTQYF. CDR3 sequence (DNA): TGCGCCAGCAGCCGGGACAGGGGAAATACGCAGTATTTT.

This sequence joins TRBV29-1 and TRBJ1-2; D unclear. Germline V CDR1 and CDR2: SQVTM, ANQGSEA. This CDR3 spans 13 amino acids. The germline V and J ends were trimmed by 3 bases and 3 bases, with 11 bases remaining between them. In nucleotides, the CDR3 is TGCAGCGTTGATCGACGCGGCGACTATGGCTACACCTTC. It is translated as CSVDRRGDYGYTF.

The chain couples TRBV28 to TRBJ1-2; a possible D gene is TRBD1 (5 bases). Germline-derived CDR1 and CDR2 are MDHEN and SYDVKM. With 8 bases removed from V and 2 bases from J, the gap between germline ends came to 21 bases. CDR3 length: 16 residues. The CDR3 nucleotides are TGTGCCAGCGTTACGGCCTCGGGTGGGGGGAACTATGGCTACACCTTC. Amino acids: CASVTASGGGNYGYTF.

The J gene is TRBJ2-7, the V gene TRBV6-5; 9 bases match TRBD1. The CDR3 runs 15 residues. Losses at the gene ends were 6 bases for V and 0 bases for J; bases not matched to a gene: 6. Germline CDR1 reads MNHEY; CDR2 reads SVGAGI. CDR3 loop: CASRSGQGSSYEQYF. The CDR3 nucleotides read TGTGCCAGCAGATCGGGACAGGGAAGCTCCTACGAGCAGTACTTC.

The V call is TRBV27, the J call TRBJ1-6; D ambiguous. Trimming stripped 8 bases from V and 5 bases from J, with 10 bases between. Per the germline V gene, CDR1 is MNHEY and CDR2 is SMNVEV (reference sequence). This CDR3 comprises 13 residues. The CDR3 loop is CASLGRNNSPLHF. Written as DNA, the CDR3 is TGTGCCAGCCTGGGGAGAAATAATTCACCCCTCCACTTT.

This clone appeared a few times. The J gene is TRBJ2-7, the V gene TRBV10-1; TRBD2 is a possible D gene (8 bases). The CDR3 extends over 14 amino acids. CDR1 is WNHNN, CDR2 SYGVQD, per germline (reference sequence). V lost 8 bases to trimming and J lost 3 bases, with 17 bases between them. Here the CDR3 reads CASPGQRGNYEQYF. The CDR3 bases are TGCGCCAGCCCGGGACAGCGGGGGAACTACGAGCAGTACTTC.

This rearrangement joins TRBV7-2 to TRBJ1-1; tentatively, D is TRBD1 (6 bases). Trimming stripped 5 bases from V and 0 bases from J, with 13 bases between. The V gene's germline CDR1 is SGHTA and CDR2 FQGNSA. The CDR3 is made up of 15 amino acids. The CDR3 sequence is CASSEQGPMNTEAFF. Here the CDR3 DNA reads TGTGCCAGCAGCGAACAGGGCCCAATGAACACTGAAGCTTTCTTT.